These T cell receptor beta chains were read from a single sample in a study of radiotherapy plus CTLA-4 blockade in lung cancer. Only in-frame clones appear in the TCRdb table, and some are missing; sequencing was by immunoSEQ multiplex PCR. The data show over 70,000 clones, with approximately 83% seen just once and about 2% held by the top ten. Sequences were derived from peripheral blood, sampled from a patient treated with radiotherapy plus ipilimumab. These receptor sequences come from a human donor with non-small cell lung cancer who had a partial response to radiotherapy plus ipilimumab. Both conserved end residues are part of each CDR3. The order of the fields is D gene, V gene, clone size, J gene, CDR3 protein, CDR3 DNA. A D gene is named only where the DNA matches it firmly. The size field is filled for only some rows; it gives once, few, many or a size class.

D gene: .; V gene: TRBV4-1; clone size: few; J gene: TRBJ1-4; CDR3 protein: CASSQDRLANEKLFF; CDR3 DNA: TGCGCCAGCAGCCAAGACAGGCTGGCTAATGAAAAACTGTTTTTT
D gene: .; V gene: TRBV18; clone size: .; J gene: TRBJ2-5; CDR3 protein: CASSPPISGGTQYF; CDR3 DNA: TGTGCCAGCTCACCACCAATCAGCGGAGGGACCCAGTACTTC
D gene: TRBD1; V gene: TRBV5-4; clone size: .; J gene: TRBJ1-1; CDR3 protein: CASSLGQGPMNTEAFF; CDR3 DNA: TGTGCCAGCAGCTTGGGACAGGGGCCAATGAACACTGAAGCTTTCTTT
D gene: TRBD1; V gene: TRBV5-1; clone size: .; J gene: TRBJ1-2; CDR3 protein: CASSLGTGSYGYTF; CDR3 DNA: TGCGCCAGCAGCTTAGGGACAGGCTCCTATGGCTACACCTTC
D gene: TRBD2; V gene: TRBV28; clone size: .; J gene: TRBJ2-3; CDR3 protein: CASRSGTSGRALTDTQYF; CDR3 DNA: TGTGCCAGCAGATCCGGGACTAGCGGGAGGGCCCTCACAGATACGCAGTATTTT
D gene: TRBD1; V gene: TRBV6-1; clone size: .; J gene: TRBJ1-1; CDR3 protein: CASREDRVGNTEAFF; CDR3 DNA: TGTGCCAGCAGGGAGGACAGGGTGGGGAACACTGAAGCTTTCTTT
D gene: .; V gene: TRBV5-6; clone size: .; J gene: TRBJ2-5; CDR3 protein: CASSLVQGETQYF; CDR3 DNA: TGTGCCAGCAGCTTGGTCCAGGGCGAGACCCAGTACTTC
D gene: TRBD1; V gene: TRBV5-4; clone size: .; J gene: TRBJ1-2; CDR3 protein: CASSFGQGGYGYTF; CDR3 DNA: TGTGCCAGCAGCTTTGGACAGGGCGGCTATGGCTACACCTTC
D gene: TRBD1; V gene: TRBV4-1; clone size: .; J gene: TRBJ1-1; CDR3 protein: CASSQPGTGGASAEAFF; CDR3 DNA: TGCGCCAGCAGCCAGCCCGGGACAGGGGGCGCGTCCGCTGAAGCTTTCTTT
D gene: .; V gene: TRBV25-1; clone size: .; J gene: TRBJ2-2; CDR3 protein: CASSDVNLSDGELFF; CDR3 DNA: TGTGCCAGCAGTGATGTGAACCTTAGTGACGGGGAGCTGTTTTTT
D gene: .; V gene: TRBV30; clone size: .; J gene: TRBJ1-5; CDR3 protein: CAWRAGGQPQHF; CDR3 DNA: TGTGCCTGGAGGGCGGGCGGGCAGCCCCAGCATTTT
D gene: TRBD2; V gene: TRBV5-1; clone size: .; J gene: TRBJ2-1; CDR3 protein: CASSFGWGRAGFNEQFF; CDR3 DNA: TGCGCCAGCAGCTTCGGCTGGGGGAGGGCCGGATTCAATGAGCAGTTCTTC
D gene: TRBD1; V gene: TRBV18; clone size: .; J gene: TRBJ1-4; CDR3 protein: CASSRGQGNEKLFF; CDR3 DNA: TGTGCCAGCTCACGGGGACAGGGTAATGAAAAACTGTTTTTT
D gene: .; V gene: TRBV10-2; clone size: .; J gene: TRBJ1-1; CDR3 protein: CASSEMREAFF; CDR3 DNA: TGCGCCAGCAGTGAGATGAGAGAAGCTTTCTTT
D gene: .; V gene: TRBV5-6; clone size: .; J gene: TRBJ2-1; CDR3 protein: CASSPGTLYNEQFF; CDR3 DNA: TGTGCCAGCAGCCCCGGGACACTTTACAATGAGCAGTTCTTC
D gene: .; V gene: TRBV5-1; clone size: .; J gene: TRBJ2-1; CDR3 protein: CASSSGLRANEQFF; CDR3 DNA: TGCGCCAGCAGCTCGGGACTGAGGGCCAATGAGCAGTTCTTC
D gene: TRBD2; V gene: TRBV7-9; clone size: once; J gene: TRBJ2-7; CDR3 protein: CASSLGASGSYEQYF; CDR3 DNA: TGTGCCAGCAGCTTAGGGGCTAGCGGGAGCTACGAGCAGTACTTC
D gene: TRBD2; V gene: TRBV28; clone size: .; J gene: TRBJ2-7; CDR3 protein: CASSLRAGRVGQYF; CDR3 DNA: TGTGCCAGCAGTTTAAGAGCGGGGCGGGTAGGGCAGTACTTC
D gene: TRBD1; V gene: TRBV28; clone size: .; J gene: TRBJ1-1; CDR3 protein: CASSGQGLNTEAFF; CDR3 DNA: TGTGCCAGCAGTGGACAGGGCCTGAACACTGAAGCTTTCTTT
D gene: TRBD2; V gene: TRBV30; clone size: .; J gene: TRBJ2-7; CDR3 protein: CAWSVPTSGSKKQYF; CDR3 DNA: TGTGCCTGGAGTGTCCCGACTAGCGGGAGTAAGAAGCAGTACTTC
D gene: TRBD1; V gene: TRBV7-2; clone size: .; J gene: TRBJ1-5; CDR3 protein: CASSYWDSDSNQPQHF; CDR3 DNA: TGTGCCAGCAGCTACTGGGACAGCGATAGCAATCAGCCCCAGCATTTT
D gene: TRBD2; V gene: TRBV11-2; clone size: .; J gene: TRBJ2-1; CDR3 protein: CASSLASLTSVYNEQFF; CDR3 DNA: TGTGCCAGCAGCTTAGCATCGCTGACTAGCGTCTACAATGAGCAGTTCTTC
D gene: TRBD1; V gene: TRBV28; clone size: .; J gene: TRBJ1-4; CDR3 protein: CASSEPRTGGEKLFF; CDR3 DNA: TGTGCCAGCAGCGAACCCCGGACAGGGGGAGAAAAACTGTTTTTT
D gene: .; V gene: TRBV7-2; clone size: .; J gene: TRBJ1-2; CDR3 protein: CASSPSAREGYTF; CDR3 DNA: TGTGCCAGCAGCCCTTCTGCCAGGGAAGGCTACACCTTC
D gene: .; V gene: TRBV5-4; clone size: .; J gene: TRBJ2-3; CDR3 protein: CASSPSGSYTDTQYF; CDR3 DNA: TGTGCCAGCAGCCCGTCCGGGTCTTACACAGATACGCAGTATTTT
D gene: .; V gene: TRBV25-1; clone size: once; J gene: TRBJ1-1; CDR3 protein: CASTDHGRDTLMNTEAFF; CDR3 DNA: TGTGCCAGCACAGACCATGGCCGGGACACTCTCATGAACACTGAAGCTTTCTTT
D gene: .; V gene: TRBV7-8; clone size: .; J gene: TRBJ2-7; CDR3 protein: CASSFYANSEQYF; CDR3 DNA: TGTGCCAGCAGCTTTTATGCAAACAGCGAGCAGTACTTC
D gene: .; V gene: TRBV6-5; clone size: .; J gene: TRBJ2-7; CDR3 protein: CASNVKQDYEQYF; CDR3 DNA: TGTGCCAGCAATGTGAAACAGGACTACGAGCAGTACTTC
D gene: TRBD1; V gene: TRBV7-9; clone size: .; J gene: TRBJ2-2; CDR3 protein: CASGQGEVTGELFF; CDR3 DNA: TGTGCCAGCGGACAGGGCGAGGTCACCGGGGAGCTGTTTTTT
D gene: .; V gene: TRBV7-2; clone size: .; J gene: TRBJ2-1; CDR3 protein: CASSLEPTLPSEQFF; CDR3 DNA: TGTGCCAGCAGCTTAGAGCCCACCCTCCCTAGTGAGCAGTTCTTC
D gene: TRBD2; V gene: TRBV10-3; clone size: .; J gene: TRBJ2-1; CDR3 protein: CAISEALAGGYNEQFF; CDR3 DNA: TGTGCCATCAGTGAGGCTTTAGCGGGAGGCTACAATGAGCAGTTCTTC
D gene: .; V gene: TRBV10-1; clone size: few; J gene: TRBJ1-5; CDR3 protein: CASSEPDQPQHF; CDR3 DNA: TGCGCCAGCAGTGAGCCCGATCAGCCCCAGCATTTT
D gene: .; V gene: TRBV7-2; clone size: .; J gene: TRBJ1-1; CDR3 protein: CASSLMGPNTEAFF; CDR3 DNA: TGTGCCAGCAGCTTAATGGGGCCGAACACTGAAGCTTTCTTT
D gene: .; V gene: TRBV7-2; clone size: .; J gene: TRBJ1-5; CDR3 protein: CASSLVVWAQNSNQPQHF; CDR3 DNA: TGTGCCAGCAGCTTAGTAGTGTGGGCACAAAATAGCAATCAGCCCCAGCATTTT
D gene: TRBD1; V gene: TRBV5-1; clone size: few; J gene: TRBJ2-7; CDR3 protein: CASSFSGTGAIEQYF; CDR3 DNA: TGCGCCAGCAGCTTCTCCGGGACAGGGGCCATCGAGCAGTACTTC
D gene: .; V gene: TRBV29-1; clone size: .; J gene: TRBJ1-1; CDR3 protein: CSVDIGQTMNTEAFF; CDR3 DNA: TGCAGCGTTGATATAGGACAGACGATGAACACTGAAGCTTTCTTT